One sample yielded the 21 T cell receptor beta chains listed below, sequenced in a study of identical twins (dated by TCRdb to 2016 to 2017). The method behind the library was 5' RACE. TCRdb records Illumina HiSeq 2000 as the sequencer. TCRdb reprocessing: public reads trimmed at Q25 with fastp, clones called with MiXCR, in-frame beta chains kept. Each entry is one CDR3 protein sequence, shown with its most common DNA and genes. The sample records roughly 1.6 million distinct CDR3 sequences, more than 30% of which are singletons. The top ten constitute about 0.27% of the sample. Sequencing used cord blood. These receptors originate from a newborn girl in good health.

On this clonotype: Germline and junction disagree at one end, which may indicate a read error. V usage is TRBV20-1 and J usage is TRBJ2-1; 7 nucleotides agree with TRBD2. The CDR3 totals 14 residues. Germline V CDR1 and CDR2: DFQATT, SNEGSKA (reference sequence). CDR3 sequence reads: CSASTGGGHNVQFF. The DNA of the CDR3 is TGCAGTGCTTCAACGGGAGGCGGTCACAATGTGCAGTTCTTC.

The V call is TRBV2, the J call TRBJ2-3; the D gene is possibly TRBD2 (6 bases). From germline, CDR1 is SNHLY and CDR2 FYNNEI. The ends were cut back, 6 bases at V and 2 bases at J, with 12 bases in the middle. The CDR3 totals 14 residues. The CDR3, as DNA: TGTGCCAGCAGACGAGGACTACCCACAGATACGCAGTATTTT. This gives the protein CASRRGLPTDTQYF. Based on the CDR3 plus reference TRBV2 and TRBJ2-3, the full variable domain is EPEVTQTPSHQVTQMGQEVILRCVPISNHLYFYWYRQILGQKVEFLVSFYNNEISEKSEIFDDQFSVERPDGSNFTLKIRSTKLEDSAMYFCASRRGLPTDTQYFGPGTRLTVL.

This clonotype was seen at least ten times. The chain is built from TRBV10-3 and TRBJ2-3; 9 bases are a match to TRBD2. The CDR3 has 11 amino acids. J was trimmed by 7 bases and V by 9 bases; bases with no gene match: 2. Germline lookup yields CDR1 ENHRY and CDR2 SYGVKD. The DNA of the CDR3 is TGTGCCATTGCTAGCGGGAATACGCAGTATTTT. Encoded protein: CAIASGNTQYF.

Only a few counts were recorded for this clonotype. CDR3 in amino acids: CASSGAGGFNEQFF. CDR3 bases: TGTGCCAGCAGTGGAGCGGGAGGGTTTAATGAGCAGTTCTTC. The V gene is TRBV6-1, the J gene TRBJ2-1; 10 bases fit TRBD2. V lost 4 bases to trimming and J lost 7 bases; unmatched junction nucleotides: 4. The CDR3 length is 14 residues. Germline V CDR1 and CDR2: MNHNS, SASEGT.

The gene calls are TRBV12-3 or TRBV12-4 and TRBJ2-7; tentative D call: TRBD2 (5 bases). V lost 5 bases, J lost 1 base, and 18 bases lay in between. This CDR3 has 16 amino acids. In DNA, the CDR3 is TGTGCCAGCAGTGCTAACCGGGAACAGAAGTCCTACGAGCAGTACTTC. Translation: CASSANREQKSYEQYF.

This clonotype was observed a single time. J is TRBJ2-4 and V is TRBV12-3 or TRBV12-4; 8 bases are a match to TRBD2. Gene TRBJ2-7 matches the end of the DNA better, so the J call may be wrong. The CDR3 has 16 amino acids. CDR3 protein: CASSLILAGFIYEQYF. The CDR3 coding sequence is TGTGCCAGCAGTTTAATCCTAGCGGGTTTTATCTACGAGCAGTACTTC.

This clonotype has only a few counts. An end of the junction does not agree with germline; a read error may underlie this. This chain joins TRBV11-3 and TRBJ2-7, with no clear D. The germline V gene encodes CDR1 SGHNT and CDR2 YENEEA. CDR3 length: 13 residues. The CDR3 DNA follows: TGTGCCAGCAACTTAGTCTTCCGGAGCGAGCAGTACTTC. Translating gives CASNLVFRSEQYF.

The chain uses TRBV2 and TRBJ2-3, with TRBD1 matching 7 bases. The germline V gene encodes CDR1 SNHLY and CDR2 FYNNEI. The V segment lost 5 bases and the J segment 0 bases; nucleotides outside the gene matches: 8. This CDR3 spans 16 amino acids. The CDR3 nucleotides read TGTGCCAGCAGTTCGGCGGACAGGCCTAGCACAGATACGCAGTATTTT. Amino acids: CASSSADRPSTDTQYF.

The chain is built from TRBV7-7 and TRBJ2-3; 14 bases align to TRBD2. J gave up 4 bases and V 5 bases, and 11 bases lay outside the gene matches. The CDR3 consists of 18 residues. Looked up from germline, CDR1 is SSHAT and CDR2 is FNYEAQ (reference sequence). CDR3 nucleotide sequence: TGTGCCAGCAGCCCCGCCTTGGGACTAGCGGGGGTCTCAGATACGCAGTATTTT. Translated, it gives CASSPALGLAGVSDTQYF. Supplemented by reference TRBV7-7 and TRBJ2-3, the full variable domain reads GAGVSQSPRYKVTKRGQDVTLRCDPISSHATLYWYQQALGQGPEFLTYFNYEAQPDKSGLPSDRFSAERPEGSISTLTIQRTEQRDSAMYRCASSPALGLAGVSDTQYFGPGTRLTVL.

V is TRBV11-2 and J is TRBJ2-1, with D perhaps matching TRBD2 (5 bases). The CDR3 extends over 14 amino acids. Germline CDR1 is SGHAT and CDR2 is FQNNGV. Trimming left V 2 bases short and J 7 bases short, with 12 bases between. The DNA for the CDR3 is TGTGCCAGCAGCTTAAGGCTAGCAATGAATGAGCAGTTCTTC. It specifies CASSLRLAMNEQFF.

J is TRBJ2-7 and V is TRBV7-9; the match to TRBD2 covers 7 bases. CDR1 and CDR2 (germline): SEHNR, FQNEAQ (reference sequence). J gave up 5 bases and V 7 bases, and 8 bases lay outside the gene matches. The CDR3 loop spans 13 amino acids. This CDR3 reads CASTPRTSHEQYF. The CDR3 nucleotides read TGTGCCAGCACTCCTAGGACTAGTCACGAGCAGTACTTC.

This rearrangement joins TRBV12-3 or TRBV12-4 to TRBJ2-7, with TRBD2 identical over 7 bases. The end of the DNA aligns better with TRBJ2-1, so the J call may be wrong. CDR3 length: 14 amino acids. The DNA of the CDR3 is TGTGCCAGCAGTTTTCGGCTAGCGGTCCATGAGCAGTTCTTC. As protein: CASSFRLAVHEQFF.

In its sample, this clonotype was seen a few times. The V call is TRBV16, the J call TRBJ1-4; D is uncertain. This CDR3 region has 12 residues. CDR1 and CDR2 from the germline V gene are KGHSY and FQNENV. V gave up 4 bases and J gave up 12 bases, with 12 bases separating them. CDR3 residues: CASSPRRQELFF. CDR3 sequence (DNA): TGTGCCAGCAGCCCCCGTCGGCAGGAACTGTTTTTT.

V gene TRBV24-1 combines with J gene TRBJ2-7, with D possibly being TRBD1 or TRBD2 (6 bases each). V lost 3 bases to trimming and J lost 7 bases, with 12 bases between them. The CDR3 sequence is 13 residues long. Per germline, CDR1 KGHDR and CDR2 SFDVKD. CDR3 protein: CATSDTTGREQYF. The CDR3, as DNA: TGTGCCACCAGTGATACAACAGGGAGGGAGCAGTACTTC.

This clonotype has more than one count but fewer than ten. The chain couples TRBV12-5 to TRBJ2-3; D is unresolved. Trimming shortened V by 0 bases and J by 3 bases, and 4 bases separated the two germline ends. Germline CDR1 and CDR2: LGHNT and FRNRAP. The CDR3 covers 13 residues. The CDR3 DNA is TGTGCTAGTGGTTTGGTAAGAACAGATACGCAGTATTTT. It specifies CASGLVRTDTQYF.

This clonotype was recorded a few times. V usage is TRBV4-1 and J usage is TRBJ1-5, with 7 nucleotides matching TRBD1. CDR1 MGHRA and CDR2 YSYEKL come from the germline V gene. CDR3 size: 15 residues. J gave up 5 bases and V 0 bases, and 4 bases lay outside the gene matches. The CDR3 spells CASSQDRQGDQPQHF. For the CDR3, the DNA is TGCGCCAGCAGCCAAGATAGGCAGGGGGATCAGCCCCAGCATTTT.

DNA for the CDR3: TGTGCCAGCAGTTCACGACTAGCGGGGTTGGAGCAGTACTTC. It yields the protein CASSSRLAGLEQYF. The chain couples TRBV27 to TRBJ2-4, with TRBD2 identical over 11 bases. Germline CDR1 and CDR2: MNHEY and SMNVEV (reference sequence). CDR3 size: 14 residues. The V and J ends lost 4 bases and 13 bases, in that order; junction bases with no gene match: 9.

This sequence joins TRBV5-1 and TRBJ2-7, with D uncertain. Trimming stripped 4 bases from V and 7 bases from J, with 21 bases between. Germline V lookup: CDR1 SGHRS, CDR2 YFSETQ. The CDR3 covers 15 residues. The CDR3 sequence: CASSPTRPAQNEQYF. The CDR3 nucleotides are TGCGCCAGCAGCCCTACTCGACCGGCTCAGAATGAGCAGTACTTC.

This clonotype was counted between two and nine times. The chain links TRBV29-1 to TRBJ2-5; either TRBD1 or TRBD2 may supply D (5 bases each). This CDR3 has 13 amino acids. Germline lookup yields CDR1 SQVTM and CDR2 ANQGSEA. The V and J ends lost 4 bases and 2 bases respectively, with 11 bases between them. CDR3 sequence: CSVGRGEQETQYF. CDR3 sequence (DNA): TGCAGCGTTGGGAGAGGGGAGCAAGAGACCCAGTACTTC. The whole variable domain, filled in from reference TRBV29-1 and TRBJ2-5, reads SAVISQKPSRDICQRGTSLTIQCQVDSQVTMMFWYRQQPGQSLTLIATANQGSEATYESGFVIDKFPISRPNLTFSTLTVSNMSPEDSSIYLCSVGRGEQETQYFGPGTRLLVL.

This clonotype was observed a few times. The genes are TRBV29-1 and TRBJ2-7, with D perhaps assigned TRBD1 or TRBD2 (5 bases each). The germline gives CDR1 SQVTM, CDR2 ANQGSEA. CDR3 length equals 16 residues. Trimming removed 1 base from V and 0 bases from J, with 16 bases in between. This CDR3 reads CSVEGPGRSTSYEQYF. CDR3 in DNA: TGCAGCGTTGAAGGGCCGGGACGAAGTACCTCCTACGAGCAGTACTTC.

This clonotype occurred a few times. The genes are TRBV3-1 and TRBJ2-1; no reliable D call. The length of the CDR3 is 13 residues. Trimming left V 1 base short and J 7 bases short, with 8 bases between. Germline V gene data show CDR1 as LGHDT and CDR2 as YNNKEL (reference sequence). CDR3 nucleotides: TGTGCCAGCAGCCAAGGCCCTGTTAATGAGCAGTTCTTC. Protein: CASSQGPVNEQFF.